The 12 T cell receptor beta chains presented below share a single source sample, sequenced in a study of T-cell memory formation after mild COVID-19. TCRdb redid the calling of the 5' RACE reads with MiXCR, one entry per CDR3 protein. Among around 310,000 distinct CDR3 sequences listed, 15% to 20% were seen once. Sequencing input: PBMCs or a T cell subset sorted from them (not recorded which). Receptor source: a man aged 18-30 years who had mild COVID-19 (a few samples of this study predate the infection). Cell type and time point are not known.

The chain combines TRBV20-1 with TRBJ2-2; D not resolved. Germline V CDR1 and CDR2: DFQATT, SNEGSKA (reference sequence). V was trimmed by 3 bases and J by 1 base, leaving 9 bases between them. This CDR3 comprises 14 residues. CDR3 coding DNA: TGCAGTGCTAGGGGTGGTAGGAACACCGGGGAGCTGTTTTTT. It is translated as CSARGGRNTGELFF.

This clonotype has only a few counts. V usage is TRBV28 and J usage is TRBJ1-5, with no clear D. V lost 5 bases and J lost 4, with 21 bases in between. The germline V gene encodes CDR1 MDHEN and CDR2 SYDVKM. The CDR3 spans 17 residues. Here the CDR3 reads CASSTYIGGRRNQPQHF. The DNA for the CDR3 is TGTGCCAGCAGTACCTACATAGGAGGCAGGCGTAATCAGCCCCAGCATTTT.

This clonotype was picked up a small number of times. The chain joins TRBV7-2 to TRBJ2-4; the D gene could be TRBD1 or TRBD2 (5 bases each). The CDR3 sequence is 17 residues long. V lost 0 bases and J 1 base, leaving 13 bases between the germline ends. The germline V gene has CDR1 SGHTA and CDR2 FQGNSA. The DNA of the CDR3 is TGTGCCAGCAGCTTAGCGCCGGGGCTAGAGGCCAAAAACATTCAGTACTTC. Its translation: CASSLAPGLEAKNIQYF.

The chain is built from TRBV20-1 and TRBJ1-5; D is undetermined. Germline assignment: CDR1 DFQATT and CDR2 SNEGSKA (reference sequence). Trimming took 7 bases from V and 1 from J, leaving 17 bases between them. This CDR3 region has 15 residues. CDR3 protein: CSDRTRAPSNQPQHF. The CDR3 nucleotides are TGCAGTGATAGGACTAGAGCCCCGAGCAATCAGCCCCAGCATTTT.

This clonotype was picked up a small number of times. This chain joins TRBV6-2 or TRBV6-3 and TRBJ2-3, with D uncertain. This CDR3 has 14 residues. Trimming removed 2 bases from V and 0 bases from J, with 6 bases in between. Per germline, CDR1 MNHEY and CDR2 SVGEGT. CDR3 DNA: TGTGCCAGCAGTTACCGGCTGAGCACAGATACGCAGTATTTT. This translates into CASSYRLSTDTQYF.

CDR3 amino acids: CASSPRDRVYNEQFF. The CDR3 DNA is TGTGCCAGCAGCCCCCGGGACAGGGTCTACAATGAGCAGTTCTTC. The genes are TRBV3-1 and TRBJ2-1; 9 bases match TRBD1. Losses at the gene ends were 4 bases for V and 3 bases for J; bases not matched to a gene: 4. Looked up from germline, CDR1 is LGHDT and CDR2 is YNNKEL (reference sequence). CDR3 size: 15 residues.

A single count supports this clonotype. The chain joins TRBV7-2 to TRBJ1-5; D is possibly TRBD1 (5 bases). Looked up from germline, CDR1 is SGHTA and CDR2 is FQGNSA. This CDR3 spans 18 amino acids. V was shortened by 2 bases and J by 2 bases, with 19 bases between the two germline ends. The CDR3 DNA follows: TGTGCCAGCAGCTTAAATCTTTATGGGGCTCGGGGCAATCAGCCCCAGCATTTT. This sequence encodes CASSLNLYGARGNQPQHF.

This chain links TRBV28 with TRBJ2-7; 11 positions match TRBD1. In germline, CDR1 is MDHEN, CDR2 SYDVKM. This CDR3 is built from 15 residues. V shed 8 bases and J 2 bases; nucleotides not matched to a gene: 8. CDR3 in amino acids: CASAGGTGGTYEQYV. In DNA, the CDR3 is TGTGCCAGCGCCGGGGGGACAGGGGGAACCTACGAGCAGTACGTC.

This clonotype was seen a handful of times. This rearrangement joins TRBV20-1 to TRBJ1-6; 7 nucleotides agree with TRBD1. CDR3 length: 13 residues. V gave up 4 bases and J gave up 5 bases; unmatched junction bases: 2. Germline lookup yields CDR1 DFQATT and CDR2 SNEGSKA (reference sequence). The CDR3 nucleotides are TGCAGTGCTACAGGGGGGAATAATTCACCCCTCCACTTT. Its translation: CSATGGNNSPLHF.

The chain employs TRBV6-6 and TRBJ2-6; 9 nucleotides align to TRBD1. Germline V CDR1 and CDR2: MNHNY, SVGAGI (reference sequence). The CDR3 is made up of 20 amino acids. V lost 6 bases and J lost 0; bases outside the gene matches: 15. The CDR3 reads CASRILSGQGLLSGANVLTF. The DNA for the CDR3 is TGTGCCAGCAGGATACTCTCCGGACAGGGGCTCCTCTCTGGGGCCAACGTCCTGACTTTC.

The chain is built from TRBV30 and TRBJ2-1; either TRBD1 or TRBD2 may fit D (5 bases each). V was cut by 5 bases and J by 11 bases, with 16 bases left in between. CDR1 is GTSNPN, CDR2 SVGIG, per germline (reference sequence). CDR3 size: 12 residues. The CDR3 coding sequence is TGTGCCTGGGGGGACGGTTGGGAAAAGCAGTTCTTC. This translates into CAWGDGWEKQFF.

The chain recombines TRBV5-1 with TRBJ1-2; D may be TRBD1 (6 bases). This CDR3 contains 14 residues. V shed 3 bases and J shed 4 bases, with 13 bases lying between them. The germline gives CDR1 SGHRS, CDR2 YFSETQ. The CDR3 DNA reads TGCGCCAGCAGCTCTCCGGGGGGGGCCTATGGCTACACCTTC. Translated, it gives CASSSPGGAYGYTF.